A selection of T cell receptor beta chains follows, all from one sample in a study of cytomegalovirus exposure and HLA in healthy donors. Sequencing used immunoSEQ multiplex PCR; TCRdb keeps in-frame clones, though not all of them. Altogether 75,000 to 95,000 clones are present, around 77% being singletons, with the ten largest covering 3% to 3.5%. Sequencing used PBMCs. The receptors originated from a man in his forties or fifties in good health and CMV-seronegative. CDR3s include the opening cysteine and the closing phenylalanine or tryptophan. The order of the fields is CDR3 DNA, CDR3 protein, V gene, clone size, D gene, J gene. The D gene is left open where the match is weak. The listing skips clone size in some rows; elsewhere it reads once, few, many or a size class.

CDR3 DNA: TGTGCCAGCTCAGCCCGCCGGGACAGGGCCACTAACTATGGCTACACCTTC
CDR3 protein: CASSARRDRATNYGYTF
V gene: TRBV18
clone size: .
D gene: TRBD1
J gene: TRBJ1-2

CDR3 DNA: TGTGCCAGCAGCTTAGAGGAGGGCCTGGTGGAGCAGTACTTC
CDR3 protein: CASSLEEGLVEQYF
V gene: TRBV7-6
clone size: .
D gene: .
J gene: TRBJ2-7

CDR3 DNA: TGTGCCAGCACCTTCCTACAGGGGGCGCGAAACGGCTACACCTTC
CDR3 protein: CASTFLQGARNGYTF
V gene: TRBV2
clone size: .
D gene: TRBD1
J gene: TRBJ1-2

CDR3 DNA: TGCGCCAGCAGCCAAGATCGAGCACAGGGGACGAGCTCTGGAAACACCATATATTTT
CDR3 protein: CASSQDRAQGTSSGNTIYF
V gene: TRBV4-3
clone size: .
D gene: TRBD1
J gene: TRBJ1-3

CDR3 DNA: TGTGCCATCAGTGAGCCGACTGAGTACCAAGAGACCCAGTACTTC
CDR3 protein: CAISEPTEYQETQYF
V gene: TRBV10-3
clone size: many
D gene: .
J gene: TRBJ2-5

CDR3 DNA: TGTGCCAGCAGTGAGGGCCGAAGAAACACTGAAGCTTTCTTT
CDR3 protein: CASSEGRRNTEAFF
V gene: TRBV2
clone size: once
D gene: .
J gene: TRBJ1-1

CDR3 DNA: TGTGGCACAGGGGTGGGCACCGGGGAGCTGTTTTTT
CDR3 protein: CGTGVGTGELFF
V gene: TRBV19
clone size: .
D gene: TRBD1
J gene: TRBJ2-2

CDR3 DNA: TGTGCCAGCAGTGCCCGCGGGACAGGGAAGACTGAAGCTTTCTTT
CDR3 protein: CASSARGTGKTEAFF
V gene: TRBV28
clone size: .
D gene: TRBD1
J gene: TRBJ1-1

CDR3 DNA: TGTGCCAGCAGTTACGGACAGGGGGCACACTATGGCTACACCTTC
CDR3 protein: CASSYGQGAHYGYTF
V gene: TRBV7-2
clone size: .
D gene: TRBD1
J gene: TRBJ1-2

CDR3 DNA: TGTGCCAGCAGCCTCGGACAGGATTGGTATACGCAGTATTTT
CDR3 protein: CASSLGQDWYTQYF
V gene: TRBV28
clone size: few
D gene: TRBD1
J gene: TRBJ2-3

CDR3 DNA: TGTGCCAGCAGTTACTCTCGGACAGCGGCCTACGAGCAGTACTTC
CDR3 protein: CASSYSRTAAYEQYF
V gene: TRBV6-5
clone size: few
D gene: .
J gene: TRBJ2-7

CDR3 DNA: TGTGCCAGCAGTTTAAATACAGGGCGAATGTTTTTT
CDR3 protein: CASSLNTGRMFF
V gene: TRBV27
clone size: .
D gene: .
J gene: TRBJ1-4

CDR3 DNA: TGCACCAGCAGCCGGGCCGGGACTAGAGAAGACATGTACGAGCAGTACTTC
CDR3 protein: CTSSRAGTREDMYEQYF
V gene: TRBV1
clone size: .
D gene: .
J gene: TRBJ2-7

CDR3 DNA: TGTGCCAGCAGCAACACAGGGTTAACCGAGACCCAGTACTTC
CDR3 protein: CASSNTGLTETQYF
V gene: TRBV7-3
clone size: .
D gene: .
J gene: TRBJ2-5

CDR3 DNA: TGCGCCAGCAGCTTGAAATCCGCGGGGGGGCTCTCCGGGGAGCTGTTTTTT
CDR3 protein: CASSLKSAGGLSGELFF
V gene: TRBV5-1
clone size: .
D gene: TRBD2
J gene: TRBJ2-2

CDR3 DNA: TGTGCCAGCAGCTTAAGCTTTTCCTACAATGAGCAGTTCTTC
CDR3 protein: CASSLSFSYNEQFF
V gene: TRBV7-9
clone size: .
D gene: .
J gene: TRBJ2-1

CDR3 DNA: TGTGCCAGCAACCTTTACCGGGATAGCCCCTATGGCTACACCTTC
CDR3 protein: CASNLYRDSPYGYTF
V gene: TRBV27
clone size: once
D gene: .
J gene: TRBJ1-2

CDR3 DNA: TGTGCCAGCAGCCGCGGTGGAGGGACGAACACTGAAGCTTTCTTT
CDR3 protein: CASSRGGGTNTEAFF
V gene: TRBV7-9
clone size: medium-sized
D gene: .
J gene: TRBJ1-1

CDR3 DNA: TGTGCCAGCAGGTTAACAGGGGGCAATCAGCCCCAGCATTTT
CDR3 protein: CASRLTGGNQPQHF
V gene: TRBV4-2
clone size: .
D gene: TRBD1
J gene: TRBJ1-5

CDR3 DNA: TGTTCCAGCAGCTTATTAGAACCCACCGGGGAGCTGTTTTTT
CDR3 protein: CSSSLLEPTGELFF
V gene: TRBV7-9
clone size: .
D gene: .
J gene: TRBJ2-2

CDR3 DNA: TGTGCCAGCAGTGAATGGACAGGGAATTCACCCCTCCACTTT
CDR3 protein: CASSEWTGNSPLHF
V gene: TRBV2
clone size: once
D gene: TRBD1
J gene: TRBJ1-6

CDR3 DNA: TGTGCCACCAGCAGAGACGCTCGGGAGACCCAGTACTTC
CDR3 protein: CATSRDARETQYF
V gene: TRBV15
clone size: .
D gene: .
J gene: TRBJ2-5

CDR3 DNA: TGTGCCAGCAGTTACTCGAATAGAGCGGCGGAAGGGGAGCTGTTTTTT
CDR3 protein: CASSYSNRAAEGELFF
V gene: TRBV6-5
clone size: .
D gene: .
J gene: TRBJ2-2

CDR3 DNA: TGTGCCAGCACGACCGGGACAGCCTCATACGAGCAGTACTTC
CDR3 protein: CASTTGTASYEQYF
V gene: TRBV11-2
clone size: few
D gene: TRBD1
J gene: TRBJ2-7

CDR3 DNA: TGTGCCAGCAGCTTAGCTAGCGGGGGGGCAAAAGAGCAGTTCTTC
CDR3 protein: CASSLASGGAKEQFF
V gene: TRBV7-9
clone size: .
D gene: TRBD2
J gene: TRBJ2-1

CDR3 DNA: TGTGCCAGCAGCAGGGGGACAGGGGGGTGGCGCACCGGGGAGCTGTTTTTT
CDR3 protein: CASSRGTGGWRTGELFF
V gene: TRBV5-5
clone size: .
D gene: TRBD1
J gene: TRBJ2-2

CDR3 DNA: TGTGCTAGTGGTTTCCTTGTAGGACAGGGAGGTCGTGGCGGGGAGCTGTTTTTT
CDR3 protein: CASGFLVGQGGRGGELFF
V gene: TRBV12-5
clone size: once
D gene: TRBD1
J gene: TRBJ2-2